This record covers a single TCR beta chain. The data were obtained in a study of blood T cells in healthy people across ages. Alongside a J-beta primer mix, a sample-barcoded 5' primer served in a second PCR lasting about 7 to 12 cycles. TCRdb called the 5' RACE reads again in MiXCR, with one record for every CDR3 protein. The table includes around 1,700,000 distinct CDR3 sequences, 28% detected once. The source is a woman aged 30 to 39 in good health. The sample taken for sequencing was blood.

DNA of the CDR3: TGTGCCAGCAGTGCGCTAGCGCTGAATGTAGAGATCCAGTACTTC. It yields the protein CASSALALNVEIQYF. This rearrangement joins TRBV2 to TRBJ2-7; perhaps TRBD2 as D (6 bases). The CDR3 totals 15 residues. CDR1 is SNHLY, CDR2 FYNNEI, per germline. V was cut by 4 bases and J by 10 bases, with 23 bases left in between.